This T cell receptor beta chain was identified during a study of human CD8 memory T cell subsets. The length of the CDR3 is 16 residues. CDR1 and CDR2 from the germline V gene are SGHRS and YFSETQ. A remark on this clonotype: Its antigen is as yet unknown.

Negative magnetic separation enriched total CD8+ T cells. RNA was obtained from duplicate vials of over 120,000 sorted CD8+ T cells per subset. The TCR beta sequencing libraries came from UMI-labeled 5' RACE. TCRdb reprocessed the 5' RACE reads and keeps a single row for each CDR3 protein, giving no DNA. The table gives 9,000 to 10,000 distinct CDR3 sequences; the top ten clones make up 20% to 25% of it. Study findings and constraints: Only T cell receptor beta chains were sequenced in this study.

Sequencing used CD8+ T cells from PBMCs. The receptor was isolated from a human donor in good health. The chain has TRBV5-1 and TRBJ2-5; without DNA, the TCRdb call of TRBD1 cannot be checked. The chain's CDR3 is CASSLHRGLNQETQYF.